This is a list of T cell receptor beta chains from one sample in a study of blood T cells in healthy people across ages. TCRdb redid the calling of the 5' RACE reads with MiXCR, one entry per CDR3 protein. The sample holds 850,000 to 1,300,000 distinct CDR3 sequences, more than 35% seen once. The specimen was blood. The receptors originated from a woman aged 60-75 years in good health. The CDR3 runs from the conserved cysteine through the conserved F or W. The D gene is left open where the match is weak. The size entry is marked missing in some rows and otherwise reads once, few, many or a size class.

J gene: TRBJ1-5; V gene: TRBV15; D gene: .; clone size: .; CDR3 protein: CATSRGGTASSNQPQHF; CDR3 DNA: TGTGCCACCAGCAGAGGTGGGACCGCCAGTAGCAATCAGCCCCAGCATTTT
J gene: TRBJ1-5; V gene: TRBV12-3/TRBV12-4; D gene: .; clone size: .; CDR3 protein: CASSQVNSNQPQHF; CDR3 DNA: TGTGCCAGCAGTCAGGTCAATAGCAATCAGCCCCAGCATTTT
J gene: TRBJ2-7; V gene: TRBV20-1; D gene: TRBD2; clone size: .; CDR3 protein: CSARDASGNVDEQYF; CDR3 DNA: TGCAGTGCTAGAGATGCTAGCGGGAATGTCGACGAGCAGTACTTC
J gene: TRBJ2-7; V gene: TRBV6-2/TRBV6-3; D gene: TRBD2; clone size: .; CDR3 protein: CASRSEGGAGGSYEQYF; CDR3 DNA: TGTGCCAGCAGGTCCGAGGGGGGAGCGGGAGGATCCTACGAGCAGTACTTC
J gene: TRBJ1-1; V gene: TRBV3-1; D gene: .; clone size: .; CDR3 protein: CASSQGRKTEAFF; CDR3 DNA: TGTGCCAGCAGCCAAGGGCGTAAGACTGAAGCTTTCTTT
J gene: TRBJ2-7; V gene: TRBV2; D gene: .; clone size: .; CDR3 protein: CASSATYYEQYF; CDR3 DNA: TGTGCCAGCAGCGCCACCTACTACGAGCAGTACTTC
J gene: TRBJ2-6; V gene: TRBV7-2; D gene: .; clone size: .; CDR3 protein: CASSLAIQASGANVLTF; CDR3 DNA: TGTGCCAGCAGCTTAGCTATCCAGGCCTCTGGGGCCAACGTCCTGACTTTC
J gene: TRBJ2-3; V gene: TRBV7-3; D gene: TRBD2; clone size: .; CDR3 protein: CASSSGLAGGSNTQYF; CDR3 DNA: TGTGCCAGCAGCTCGGGACTAGCGGGAGGATCTAATACGCAGTATTTT
J gene: TRBJ2-5; V gene: TRBV5-1; D gene: TRBD2; clone size: .; CDR3 protein: CASSSGLGREQYF; CDR3 DNA: TGCGCCAGCAGCTCTGGATTGGGGCGGGAGCAGTACTTC
J gene: TRBJ2-5; V gene: TRBV5-1; D gene: .; clone size: once; CDR3 protein: CASSLSGAHNEQYF; CDR3 DNA: TGCGCCAGCAGCTTATCTGGCGCTCACAATGAGCAGTACTTC
J gene: TRBJ1-2; V gene: TRBV28; D gene: TRBD1; clone size: many; CDR3 protein: CASSFRGQGKRSYTF; CDR3 DNA: TGTGCCAGCAGTTTCAGGGGACAGGGGAAGAGGAGCTACACCTTC